This T cell receptor beta chain was sequenced during a study of cytomegalovirus exposure and HLA in healthy donors. Though probably carrying unrecorded immune exposures, donors were nominally healthy at sampling. Amplification used 60 Vbeta primers and 13 Jbeta primers. The method was immunoSEQ multiplex PCR; TCRdb's version includes in-frame clones alone and lacks a portion of them. The data contain a few hundred thousand clones, about four fifths of them seen just once; the ten biggest clones take up about 0.29%. The source of this sequence is a girl aged 2 to 9 in good health and CMV-seronegative. The sample consisted of PBMCs.

In nucleotides, the CDR3 is TGTGCCAGCAGCTTGGCAGGGGCCGGAAACACCATATATTTT. Its protein product is CASSLAGAGNTIYF. The V gene is TRBV5-4, the J gene TRBJ1-3; maybe TRBD1 (6 bases). From germline, CDR1 is SGHNT and CDR2 YYREEE (reference sequence). CDR3 size: 14 residues. The V gene lost 0 bases and the J gene lost 4 bases, with 8 bases spanning the gap.